The following is a T cell receptor beta chain sequence with its context. This clonotype showed up just once. Its antigen is unknown. No much larger clonotype is one base removed from it; base qualities were not supplied. A lone read gives weak evidence. The data are from a study of CD8+CD57+ T cells in acquired aplastic anemia (dated by TCRdb to 2016 to 2019). As for the study more broadly: On average, sorted CD4+ and CD8+ cells yielded around 3.4 ug of extracted DNA, with a range of roughly 0.17 to 27.4 ug. Mean read counts for healthy donor samples were approximately 10 million for CD4+ cells and roughly 12 million for CD8+ cells.

V and J lose 1 base and 6 bases, and a span of 7 bases separates them. Measured from the cysteine to the phenylalanine, the CDR3 is 14 residues long. Just the 42-base CDR3 DNA is kept, in frame starting at base 1. Reading the germline V gene (reference sequence) gives CDR1 LNHNV and CDR2 YYDKDF. Genomic DNA served as template for TCR beta VDJ combination and CDR3 sequence profiling. TCR repertoire sequencing was run on an Illumina HiSeq 2000. Per the authors' processing: Repertoire assessment relied on Simpson's diversity index, CDR3 size and DJ length profiles, and TRBV/TRBJ rearrangement plots. Whichever DNA sequence was most abundant in the deep sequencing data was defined as the immunodominant clone. CDR3 amino acid sequences were checked for sharing between subjects and were compared against published repertoires and the VDJdb database. In-frame beta chains were kept once TCRdb had trimmed the public reads at Q25 with fastp and called clones with MiXCR. Rows matching on CDR3 protein sequence are summarized as one entry with the most common DNA and genes. The V and J calls were determined by TCRdb, not by the authors. This sample is represented by around 140,000 distinct CDR3 sequences; around two fifths of them were singletons. The ten top clones hold more than 7% of the sample.

In this study, sorted CD4+ and CD8+ T cells from the blood of healthy subjects and of severe aplastic anemia patients had their TCR repertoires deep-sequenced. Ficoll-Paque density gradient centrifugation was used to isolate peripheral blood mononuclear cells. Before DNA extraction, CD4+ and CD8+ T cells were sorted with FACS or magnetic beads. Study-wide conclusions, independent of this receptor: Between patients and healthy controls, no significant difference in CD8+ Simpson's diversity was found (P=0.060). Although 25 to 30 CD8+ CDR3 sequences were shared by patients and controls, these sequences appeared highly expressed in patients and within the immunodominant clones of patients.

This sequence uses TRBV15 and TRBJ2-6, and TRBD1 may be the D gene, going by 5 matching bases. The source of this sequence is a human donor in good health, serving as a control. Sequencing was carried out using sorted CD4+, CD8+, or CD8+CD57+ T cells (not recorded which) from PBMCs. The CDR3 protein: CATSRGGEANVLTF. The bases read TGTGCCACCAGCAGAGGGGGCGAGGCCAACGTCCTGACTTTC.